Below, 25 T cell receptor beta chains from the same sample are listed, as sequenced in a study of OX40 agonist ivuxolimab in advanced cancers. TCRdb's table, derived via immunoSEQ multiplex PCR, lists solely in-frame clones and lacks some. The sample holds about 57,000 clones, approximately 92% seen once. Sequencing used CD4+ or CD8+ T cells sorted from blood, obtained in a trial of the OX40 agonist ivuxolimab. The source is an adult with an advanced solid tumor such as melanoma, head and neck, liver or kidney cancer.

V usage is TRBV28 and J usage is TRBJ2-5; TRBD2 might be the D (5 bases). The ends were cut back, 5 bases at V and 5 bases at J, with 24 bases in the middle. The CDR3 has 17 residues. Germline values: CDR1 MDHEN, CDR2 SYDVKM. In DNA form, the CDR3 reads TGTGCCAGCAGTCTCACTGTCAGCGGAGCTACAATGGAGACCCAGTACTTC. This encodes CASSLTVSGATMETQYF.

The CDR3: CASSLEWLEAETQYF. For the CDR3, the DNA is TGTGCCAGCAGCTTGGAATGGCTAGAGGCAGAGACCCAGTACTTC. This chain joins TRBV5-5 and TRBJ2-5, with unresolved D. Germline loops: CDR1 SGHKS, CDR2 YYEKEE (reference sequence). The CDR3 has 15 residues. The V end lost 0 bases, the J end lost 4 bases, and 13 bases lay between the germline ends.

The chain links TRBV10-1 to TRBJ2-6; the match to TRBD1 covers 8 bases. Germline loops: CDR1 WNHNN, CDR2 SYGVQD (reference sequence). The CDR3 has 21 amino acids. V was pared by 2 bases and J by 1 base, with 16 bases of the junction left unmatched. CDR3 in DNA: TGCGCCAGCAGTGAGCCAGGGGGCCCCGGCAGGGCCGCTTCTGGGGCCAACGTCCTGACTTTC. This codes for CASSEPGGPGRAASGANVLTF.

DNA for the CDR3: TGTGCCAGCCTGGGACCTGGGGGGGGCTACACCTTC. This codes for CASLGPGGGYTF. V usage is TRBV27 and J usage is TRBJ1-2, with D possibly matching TRBD1 (5 bases). Germline CDR1 is MNHEY and CDR2 is SMNVEV (reference sequence). Deletions cut 8 bases from V and 8 bases from J, with 15 bases between. This CDR3 is 12 amino acids long.

The V call is TRBV9, the J call TRBJ2-1, with D hard to call. CDR3 size: 13 residues. The V and J ends lost 0 bases and 5 bases respectively, with 6 bases between them. Per the germline V gene, CDR1 is SGDLS and CDR2 is YYNGEE. The CDR3 sequence is CASSVDLNNEQFF. CDR3 DNA sequence: TGTGCCAGCAGCGTAGATCTGAACAATGAGCAGTTCTTC.

V gene TRBV7-8 combines with J gene TRBJ2-5, with 7 positions matching TRBD1. After removal of 4 bases from V and 5 bases from J, the junction contained 10 bases not matched to a gene. This CDR3 is built from 15 residues. Germline-derived CDR1 and CDR2 are SGHVS and FQNEAQ. The CDR3 DNA reads TGTGCCAGCAGCTCCGGGACAGCCTCCTGGGAGACCCAGTACTTC. Residues: CASSSGTASWETQYF.

This clone was observed a handful of times. The chain is built from TRBV27 and TRBJ1-5; 7 nucleotides align to TRBD1. CDR3 length: 11 residues. Germline-derived CDR1 and CDR2 are MNHEY and SMNVEV (reference sequence). The CDR3 sequence is CATGGNQPQHF. In nucleotides, the CDR3 is TGTGCTACAGGGGGCAATCAGCCCCAGCATTTT.

V usage is TRBV7-9 and J usage is TRBJ2-1; the match to TRBD2 covers 15 bases. The trim removed 5 bases at V and 7 bases at J, leaving 9 bases unmatched. Germline CDR1 is SEHNR and CDR2 is FQNEAQ (reference sequence). The CDR3 totals 17 residues. The CDR3 DNA is TGTGCCAGCAGCGCGCCCGGGACTAGCGGGGGGAGGAATGAGCAGTTCTTC. Its protein product is CASSAPGTSGGRNEQFF.

This clone was seen once. The chain couples TRBV5-1 to TRBJ1-2; no firm D call. The CDR3 extends over 14 amino acids. Trimming stripped 0 bases from V and 5 bases from J, with 11 bases between. Germline V gives CDR1 SGHRS, CDR2 YFSETQ. The CDR3 DNA is TGCGCCAGCAGCTTGGCTAGGACTGAATATGGCTACACCTTC. Translation: CASSLARTEYGYTF.

J is TRBJ1-2 and V is TRBV7-9; possible D gene TRBD1, 6 bases. Germline V lookup: CDR1 SEHNR, CDR2 FQNEAQ (reference sequence). This CDR3 contains 13 residues. Trimming pared 4 bases from V and 7 bases from J, leaving 13 bases between. The CDR3 DNA sequence: TGTGCCAGCAGCTCTAAATTCAGGGGTGGCTACACCTTC. Translating gives CASSSKFRGGYTF.

This rearrangement joins TRBV7-9 to TRBJ2-2, with 9 bases aligning to TRBD2. Losses at the gene ends were 5 bases for V and 4 bases for J; bases not matched to a gene: 8. Germline V gene sequence: CDR1 SEHNR, CDR2 FQNEAQ (reference sequence). The CDR3 contains 16 residues. The CDR3 here is CASSVRAGGSTGELFF. The CDR3 nucleotides are TGTGCCAGCAGCGTTCGAGCGGGAGGAAGCACCGGGGAGCTGTTTTTT.

CDR3 amino acids: CASSLGSGELFF. Here the CDR3 DNA reads TGTGCCAGCAGCTTAGGGTCCGGGGAGCTGTTTTTT. The chain couples TRBV11-2 to TRBJ2-2, with unresolved D. Germline V gives CDR1 SGHAT, CDR2 FQNNGV. This CDR3 region has 12 residues. V gave up 1 base and J gave up 6 bases, with 3 bases separating them. Complete variable domain (other parts from reference TRBV11-2 and TRBJ2-2): EAGVAQSPRYKIIEKRQSVAFWCNPISGHATLYWYQQILGQGPKLLIQFQNNGVVDDSQLPKDRFSAERLKGVDSTLKIQPAKLEDSAVYLCASSLGSGELFFGEGSRLTVL.

Note on this clone: Germline is not matched at one junction end, which may reflect a read error. This chain's CDR3 is CASRTGTGGDGGETQYF. The CDR3 nucleotides are TGTGCTAGCAGAACCGGGACAGGGGGCGATGGCGGGGAGACCCAGTACTTC. The chain carries TRBV7-7 and TRBJ2-5; 12 nucleotides line up with TRBD1. This CDR3 is built from 17 residues. Germline assignment: CDR1 SSHAT and CDR2 FNYEAQ (reference sequence). Looking up the rest from reference TRBV7-7 and TRBJ2-5 gives the full variable domain: GAGVSQSPRYKVTKRGQDVTLRCDPISSHATLYWYQQALGQGPEFLTYFNYEAQPDKSGLPSDRFSAERPEGSISTLTIQRTEQRDSAMYRCASRTGTGGDGGETQYFGPGTRLLVL.

The rearrangement uses TRBV9 and TRBJ2-1; 10 bases align to TRBD2. The CDR3 totals 15 residues. Per the germline V gene, CDR1 is SGDLS and CDR2 is YYNGEE. V lost 0 bases and J lost 9; bases outside the gene matches: 6. CDR3 coding DNA: TGTGCCAGCAGCGTAGCTAGCGGGAGCTTGGGTGAGCAGTTCTTC. Translating it yields CASSVASGSLGEQFF.

The rearrangement links TRBV6-5 to TRBJ1-1, with TRBD1 matching 9 bases. There are 16 residues in the CDR3. The germline CDR1 and CDR2 sequences are MNHEY and SVGAGI. V was pared by 0 bases and J by 6 bases, with 8 bases of the junction left unmatched. Here the CDR3 reads CASSYSITGGRAEAFF. The CDR3 nucleotides read TGTGCCAGCAGTTACTCGATTACAGGGGGCAGGGCTGAAGCTTTCTTT.

The chain combines TRBV9 with TRBJ2-7; 8 bases align to TRBD2. The CDR3 is 14 residues long. In germline, CDR1 is SGDLS, CDR2 YYNGEE. V was pared by 0 bases and J by 3 bases, with 2 bases of the junction left unmatched. The CDR3 nucleotides are TGTGCCAGCAGCGTAGGGAGCGGGAGCTACGAGCAGTACTTC. This translates into CASSVGSGSYEQYF.

The genes are TRBV7-2 and TRBJ1-5; D ambiguous. Trimming removed 5 bases at V and 0 bases at J, with 11 bases between. The CDR3 covers 15 residues. The germline CDR1 and CDR2 sequences are SGHTA and FQGNSA. CDR3 loop: CASSPSFFSNQPQHF. The CDR3 DNA reads as TGTGCCAGCAGCCCAAGTTTTTTTAGCAATCAGCCCCAGCATTTT.

The chain has TRBV6-5 and TRBJ1-4; maybe TRBD1 (5 bases). The CDR3 is made up of 14 amino acids. The V gene lost 5 bases and the J gene lost 7 bases, with 14 bases spanning the gap. Germline lookup yields CDR1 MNHEY and CDR2 SVGAGI. Written as DNA, the CDR3 is TGTGCCAGCAGTGCCGCAGGGCGGGCTGAAAAACTGTTTTTT. Protein sequence: CASSAAGRAEKLFF.

This clone occurred a few times. The chain joins TRBV11-2 to TRBJ2-7, with TRBD2 as a possible D gene (5 bases). The CDR3 sequence is 13 residues long. With 2 bases removed from V and 3 bases from J, the gap between germline ends came to 8 bases. Germline CDR1 is SGHAT and CDR2 is FQNNGV. DNA of the CDR3: TGTGCCAGCAGCTTATCCGGGAACTACGAGCAGTACTTC. Translation gives CASSLSGNYEQYF.

This chain connects TRBV27 to TRBJ2-3; 8 bases map to TRBD2. Germline-derived CDR1 and CDR2 are MNHEY and SMNVEV (reference sequence). The junction had 11 bases not matched to a gene; V was cut back by 5 bases and J by 4 bases. This CDR3 spans 16 amino acids. The CDR3 loop reads CASSPSAGEVSDTQYF. For the CDR3, the DNA is TGTGCCAGCAGTCCTTCAGCGGGAGAAGTATCAGATACGCAGTATTTT.

This chain joins TRBV6-5 and TRBJ2-5; a weak D match, TRBD1 (7 bases). Germline CDR1 is MNHEY and CDR2 is SVGAGI. V dropped 6 bases and J dropped 5 bases, with 10 bases sitting between them. The CDR3 runs to 12 residues. The CDR3 nucleotides read TGTGCCAGCAGCCAGGGGGGCGAGACCCAGTACTTC. It yields the protein CASSQGGETQYF.

This chain uses TRBV15 with TRBJ1-2, with a tentative D call TRBD1 (5 bases). Germline CDR1 and CDR2: LNHNV and YYDKDF (reference sequence). The CDR3 contains 15 residues. V shed 0 bases and J shed 4 bases, with 12 bases lying between them. CDR3: CATSRDQGAIYGYTF. The CDR3 DNA follows: TGTGCCACCAGCAGAGATCAAGGGGCCATCTATGGCTACACCTTC.

The chain combines TRBV5-6 with TRBJ2-2; 7 positions match TRBD1. The CDR3 runs 17 residues. After removal of 0 bases from V and 3 bases from J, the junction contained 8 bases not matched to a gene. Germline values: CDR1 SGHDT, CDR2 YYEEEE. The CDR3 nucleotides are TGTGCCAGCAGCTTGGGACAGGGTGATTGGGACACCGGGGAGCTGTTTTTT. This translates into CASSLGQGDWDTGELFF. Together with reference TRBV5-6 and TRBJ2-2, the CDR3 gives the full variable domain: DAGVTQSPTHLIKTRGQQVTLRCSPKSGHDTVSWYQQALGQGPQFIFQYYEEEERQRGNFPDRFSGHQFPNYSSELNVNALLLGDSALYLCASSLGQGDWDTGELFFGEGSRLTVL.

Points on this clone: The same CDR3 arises from other DNA sequences in this sample as well. The chain employs TRBV9 and TRBJ1-1; maybe TRBD1 (5 bases). The CDR3 covers 14 residues. Trimming shortened V by 0 bases and J by 5 bases, and 11 bases separated the two germline ends. CDR1 SGDLS and CDR2 YYNGEE come from the germline V gene. CDR3 residues: CASSVGGAGTEAFF. Here the CDR3 DNA reads TGTGCCAGCAGCGTAGGAGGGGCCGGGACTGAAGCTTTCTTT.

V is TRBV6-6 and J is TRBJ1-2; tentative D call: TRBD1 (6 bases). Between the trimmed V and J ends, which lost 2 bases and 4 bases, there was a span of 17 bases. Germline V gene sequence: CDR1 MNHNY, CDR2 SVGAGI (reference sequence). There are 16 residues in the CDR3. The CDR3 spells CASSYGVPGTIYGYTF. CDR3 nucleotide sequence: TGTGCCAGCAGTTACGGGGTGCCCGGGACAATCTATGGCTACACCTTC.